This T cell receptor beta chain was recorded in a study of response to subunit inactivated influenza vaccine. One entry per CDR3 protein, called by TCRdb with MiXCR from the RT-PCR reads. Of approximately 520,000 distinct CDR3 sequences detected, around 25% appear once; the ten largest clones hold less than 2.5%. There are 15 residues in the CDR3. Trimming took 4 bases from V and 0 from J; bases not matched to a gene: 3. Findings and caveats of the study: T cells newly recruited by each seasonal influenza vaccination are few, the authors suggested.

This clonotype was observed a handful of times. Its specificity is unknown. The TCR comes from a man aged 50-60 years who received an inactivated influenza vaccine. The source was CD4+ T cells sorted from PBMCs, collected 4 to 6 days after vaccination. This chain connects TRBV12-3 or TRBV12-4 to TRBJ2-3; 8 bases line up with TRBD1. The chain's CDR3 is CASSSRTGSTDTQYF. The CDR3 coding sequence is TGTGCCAGCAGTTCCCGGACAGGGAGCACAGATACGCAGTATTTT.